This TCR beta chain stems from a study of graft-versus-host responses after intestinal transplantation (dated by TCRdb to the early 2020s). Background on the whole study: Multivisceral, liver-intestinal, or isolated intestinal transplants were received by the recipients. Graft-versus-host and host-versus-graft alloreactive T cell clones were tracked in the graft, circulation and bone marrow after intestinal transplantation using bulk TCR-beta CDR3 sequencing. The cohort enrolled about two dozen intestinal transplant recipients, one of whom was a retransplant, and a few patients without pretransplant specimens were excluded. Rather than going through the commercial service, samples from a few later patients were sequenced in-house on an Illumina MiSeq and processed with MiXCR. Alloreactive clones were identified by sequencing pre-transplant mixed lymphocyte reaction products and comparing them with unstimulated pre-transplant donor and recipient T cells. Anti-thymocyte globulin induction was given to all recipients, followed by maintenance tacrolimus and steroids for around three years. Donor T cell macrochimerism was defined as a peak of at least 4% donor T cells among recipient peripheral blood mononuclear cells.

Remarks on this clone: There is no known antigen for this receptor. No much larger clonotype is one base removed from it; base qualities were not supplied.

The protocol used for the library was the immunoSEQ multiplex PCR assay. For most patients, genomic DNA was subjected to high-throughput TCR-beta CDR3 sequencing by Adaptive Biotechnologies. Under the source paper's analysis protocol: TCR sequencing data were retrieved from Adaptive's ImmunoSEQ software for around 19 patients, whereas a few other patients were processed with MiXCR and VDJtools. Because the origin of CDR3 nucleotide sequences shared between donor and recipient could not be assigned, those sequences were removed. Alloreactive clones required at least 2-fold expansion over unstimulated cells and minimum CFSE-low frequency of 0.002% (template counts) or 0.001% (read counts). A clone was considered mappable if detected in the sequenced pre-transplant spleen, lymph node, or MLR CFSE-low populations of the donor or recipient. Cumulative frequency of alloreactive clones was calculated as a percentage of all sequences weighted by copy number. What TCRdb holds here is the immuneACCESS table cut down to in-frame rearrangements. Part of the clones is not present; checked against another copy, under half of the missing clones reflect an unresolved V gene, and the others are unexplained. V and J calls and clone size follow that table, whereas D and trimming were derived from the DNA. This sample gives 15,000 to 20,000 clones in total; approximately 70% of them show up just once. Together, the top ten hold about 8.8% of the sample.

To isolate intraepithelial and lamina propria lymphocytes from graft specimens, dithiothreitol, EDTA incubations and collagenase D digestion were used. Bulk TCR-beta sequencing was performed on serial intestinal graft biopsy specimens collected as late as 600 days after transplant. Per the germline V gene (reference sequence), MNHEY is the CDR1 and SMNVEV is the CDR2. From the cysteine up to the phenylalanine, the CDR3 has a length of 12 residues. The kept DNA is CDR3 alone, 36 bases in frame from the first base. The V end loses 2 bases and the J end loses 5 bases, and a stretch of 3 bases separates them. What the research found in general, with its limitations: The conclusions were limited by the relatively low number and heterogeneity of the intestinal transplant patients. In the allografts of patients with donor T cell macrochimerism, GvH to HvG T cell clonal ratios were high. Peak levels of circulating GvH clones were associated with declines in HvG clones early after transplant. GvH clones were found in recipient bone marrow, and some of the GvH clones appeared earlier in ileal mucosa or blood, which is consistent with an intestinal mucosal origin.

The receptor chain draws on TRBV27 and TRBJ2-2, with the D gene not confidently named. This receptor was identified in a human patient who received an intestinal transplant, so some T cells may come from the graft donor. The input for sequencing was ileum tissue, taken approximately three weeks after intestinal transplant. For the CDR3, the sequence is CASSLQTGELFF. The nucleotides read TGTGCCAGCAGTTTACAGACCGGGGAGCTGTTTTTT.